Following are 21 T cell receptor beta chains from one sample sequenced in a study of T cell changes during pregnancy in multiple sclerosis. Data came from immunoSEQ multiplex PCR; TCRdb stores just in-frame clones and leaves some out. Among about 42,000 clones listed, around 84% were seen once. The input for sequencing was CD4+ T cells from peripheral blood mononuclear cells, taken before pregnancy. The receptors come from a female donor with multiple sclerosis, enrolled in a pregnancy study.

The chain links TRBV7-3 to TRBJ2-2, with a possible D match to TRBD2 (7 bases). The V end lost 1 base, the J end lost 2 bases, and 11 bases lay between the germline ends. This CDR3 comprises 16 residues. The germline gives CDR1 SGHTA, CDR2 FQGTGA. The CDR3 nucleotides read TGTGCCAGCAGCTTAAACGCGGGGGCCAACACCGGGGAGCTGTTTTTT. Amino acid sequence: CASSLNAGANTGELFF.

V and J are TRBV7-9 and TRBJ1-1, with D uncertain. The CDR3 has 13 residues. Trimming took 4 bases from V and 5 from J, leaving 11 bases between them. Germline CDR1 reads SEHNR; CDR2 reads FQNEAQ (reference sequence). DNA for the CDR3: TGTGCCAGCAGCTGGGAGGACGGGACTGAAGCTTTCTTT. Translated: CASSWEDGTEAFF.

The chain joins TRBV12-5 to TRBJ1-1; D is ambiguous. Trimming pared 1 base from V and 0 bases from J, leaving 9 bases between. Germline V gene sequence: CDR1 LGHNT, CDR2 FRNRAP. The CDR3 extends over 15 amino acids. CDR3 bases: TGTGCTAGTGGTTTGGGTAGTGAGATGAACACTGAAGCTTTCTTT. Its protein is CASGLGSEMNTEAFF.

The chain uses TRBV6-4 and TRBJ1-1; TRBD1 is a possible D gene (5 bases). Germline V gene data show CDR1 as MRHNA and CDR2 as SNTAGT. There are 13 residues in the CDR3. V lost 6 bases and J 7 bases, leaving 15 bases between the germline ends. The CDR3 DNA reads TGTGCCAGCAGCTTGGGGCCCGGAAGTGAAGCTTTCTTT. As protein: CASSLGPGSEAFF.

This clone was seen a few times. This chain links TRBV7-2 with TRBJ2-4; tentatively, D is TRBD2 (5 bases). The CDR3 has 14 residues. CDR1 and CDR2 from the germline V gene are SGHTA and FQGNSA. V lost 7 bases and J lost 6, with 16 bases in between. CDR3 DNA: TGTGCCAGCATTCAAGAGGTCGGAGGAAACATTCAGTACTTC. Translating gives CASIQEVGGNIQYF. The complete variable domain, with remaining parts taken from reference TRBV7-2 and TRBJ2-4, reads GAGVSQSPSNKVTEKGKDVELRCDPISGHTALYWYRQSLGQGLEFLIYFQGNSAPDKSGLPSDRFSAERTGGSVSTLTIQRTQQEDSAVYLCASIQEVGGNIQYFGAGTRLSVL.

The rearrangement joins TRBV7-2 to TRBJ1-2, with D hard to call. The CDR3 has 14 residues. V lost 3 bases, J lost 6 bases, and 14 bases lay in between. CDR1 SGHTA and CDR2 FQGNSA come from the germline V gene. The CDR3 bases are TGTGCCAGCAGCTTTTACCTTCTTGAGGATGGCTACACCTTC. Encoded protein: CASSFYLLEDGYTF.

The gene calls are TRBV4-1 and TRBJ2-5; 10 bases map to TRBD2. Germline V lookup: CDR1 MGHRA, CDR2 YSYEKL. This CDR3 has 16 residues. Trimming removed 2 bases from V and 2 bases from J; junction bases left unmatched: 5. The CDR3 DNA follows: TGCGCCAGCAGCCAACCTACTAGCGGGGTACAAGAGACCCAGTACTTC. Its protein product is CASSQPTSGVQETQYF.

This clone came up once. This rearrangement joins TRBV4-1 to TRBJ2-7; 7 positions match TRBD2. Germline V lookup: CDR1 MGHRA, CDR2 YSYEKL. J was trimmed by 4 bases and V by 0 bases; bases with no gene match: 3. CDR3 length: 14 residues. The CDR3 sequence: CASSQELALYEQYF. For the CDR3, the DNA is TGCGCCAGCAGCCAAGAACTAGCGCTATACGAGCAGTACTTC.

This chain connects TRBV9 to TRBJ1-1; D is undetermined. This CDR3 comprises 16 residues. Germline assignment: CDR1 SGDLS and CDR2 YYNGEE. Trimming shortened V by 4 bases and J by 0 bases, and 16 bases separated the two germline ends. The CDR3, as DNA: TGTGCCAGCAGCCTTGGGCCCGGATCATTGAACACTGAAGCTTTCTTT. Translating gives CASSLGPGSLNTEAFF. The full variable domain, completed using reference TRBV9 and TRBJ1-1, is DSGVTQTPKHLITATGQRVTLRCSPRSGDLSVYWYQQSLDQGLQFLIQYYNGEERAKGNILERFSAQQFPDLHSELNLSSLELGDSALYFCASSLGPGSLNTEAFFGQGTRLTVV.

J is TRBJ2-3 and V is TRBV9; D not resolved. CDR3 length: 12 residues. V lost 4 bases and J lost 1, with 4 bases in between. Germline assignment: CDR1 SGDLS and CDR2 YYNGEE. The CDR3 spells CASSRGTDTQYF. The CDR3 DNA follows: TGTGCCAGCAGCCGGGGCACAGATACGCAGTATTTT.

Only one count was recorded for this clone. The rearrangement uses TRBV6-1 and TRBJ2-3; D remains ambiguous. The germline CDR1 and CDR2 sequences are MNHNS and SASEGT. V was cut by 0 bases and J by 2 bases, with 12 bases left in between. The CDR3 sequence is 16 residues long. CDR3: CASSEAPHTFTDTQYF. The CDR3 DNA follows: TGTGCCAGCAGTGAAGCCCCACACACATTCACAGATACGCAGTATTTT.

The J gene is TRBJ1-1, the V gene TRBV14; tentative D call: TRBD1 (6 bases). V was pared by 0 bases and J by 6 bases, with 8 bases between. There are 13 residues in the CDR3. The germline V gene encodes CDR1 SGHDN and CDR2 FVKESK. DNA of the CDR3: TGTGCCAGCAGCCAAGACTACAGGGCTGAAGCTTTCTTT. Protein sequence: CASSQDYRAEAFF.

CDR3 sequence (DNA): TGTGCCAGCAGCCATGTCAGGGGAGAAATTGGGAATGAGCAGTTCTTC. It is translated as CASSHVRGEIGNEQFF. This chain joins TRBV4-2 and TRBJ2-1, with D perhaps TRBD1 (6 bases). Trimming cost V 3 bases and J 7 bases, with 19 bases left between them. The CDR3 covers 16 residues. Germline V gene lookup returns CDR1 LGHNA and CDR2 YNFKEQ.

The chain uses TRBV27 and TRBJ2-4; a possible D gene is TRBD1 (6 bases). Trimming took 2 bases from V and 0 from J, leaving 14 bases between them. Germline CDR1 is MNHEY and CDR2 is SMNVEV (reference sequence). This CDR3 is built from 17 residues. CDR3 sequence (DNA): TGTGCCAGCAGTTTACGTCCAGGGGACCTAGCCAAAAACATTCAGTACTTC. This sequence encodes CASSLRPGDLAKNIQYF.

This clone appeared once. The chain carries TRBV30 and TRBJ1-2, with D hard to call. Trimming cost V 1 base and J 11 bases, with 14 bases left between them. This CDR3 is 12 amino acids long. Germline CDR1 and CDR2: GTSNPN and SVGIG (reference sequence). Here the CDR3 reads CAWSGATFRYTF. CDR3 coding DNA: TGTGCCTGGAGTGGGGCCACGTTCAGGTACACCTTC. The complete variable domain, with remaining parts taken from reference TRBV30 and TRBJ1-2, reads SQTIHQWPATLVQPVGSPLSLECTVEGTSNPNLYWYRQAAGRGLQLLFYSVGIGQISSEVPQNLSASRPQDRQFILSSKKLLLSDSGFYLCAWSGATFRYTFGSGTRLTVV.

This rearrangement joins TRBV6-1 to TRBJ1-1; 8 bases are a match to TRBD1. J lost 5 bases, V lost 7 bases, and 9 bases had no gene match. Germline values: CDR1 MNHNS, CDR2 SASEGT. The CDR3 is 14 amino acids. This chain's CDR3 is CASMVRGLGTEAFF. The CDR3, as DNA: TGTGCCAGCATGGTCAGGGGGCTGGGGACTGAAGCTTTCTTT.

The rearrangement links TRBV18 to TRBJ2-2; TRBD1 matches at 7 bases. The CDR3 runs to 16 residues. Germline V CDR1 and CDR2: KGHSH, LQKENI. The V and J ends lost 6 bases and 0 bases, in that order; junction bases with no gene match: 7. The CDR3 loop reads CASSRSRGSNTGELFF. The CDR3 coding sequence is TGTGCCAGCTCCCGATCCAGGGGGTCGAACACCGGGGAGCTGTTTTTT.

V and J are TRBV29-1 and TRBJ1-2, with a possible D match to TRBD1 (5 bases). Looked up from germline, CDR1 is SQVTM and CDR2 is ANQGSEA. V was trimmed by 4 bases and J by 3 bases, leaving 12 bases between them. The length of the CDR3 is 13 residues. The CDR3 nucleotides read TGCAGCGTTGGGGGGGGAGGAGACTATGGCTACACCTTC. Its translation: CSVGGGGDYGYTF.

The V gene is TRBV7-9, the J gene TRBJ1-1; 7 nucleotides match TRBD1. The germline CDR1 and CDR2 sequences are SEHNR and FQNEAQ (reference sequence). The CDR3 covers 13 residues. V was clipped by 3 bases and J by 6 bases; unmatched bases: 4. Written as DNA, the CDR3 is TGTGCCAGCAGCTTTCAGGGGGGCCCTGAAGCTTTCTTT. It is translated as CASSFQGGPEAFF.

The CDR3 protein is CASKMVQGAGGYTF. CDR3 bases: TGTGCCAGTAAAATGGTACAGGGGGCGGGTGGCTACACCTTC. This sequence joins TRBV19 and TRBJ1-2; TRBD1 matches at 9 bases. This CDR3 contains 14 residues. With V trimmed by 7 bases and J by 7 bases, 10 bases remained unmatched. Germline assignment: CDR1 LNHDA and CDR2 SQIVND (reference sequence).

The rearrangement links TRBV5-6 to TRBJ2-1, with 9 nucleotides matching TRBD2. Looked up from germline, CDR1 is SGHDT and CDR2 is YYEEEE. The CDR3 has 14 residues. Trimming removed 4 bases from V and 7 bases from J; junction bases left unmatched: 6. DNA for the CDR3: TGTGCCAGCAGCCCCGGCGGGAGGGGGAATGAGCAGTTCTTC. Its translation: CASSPGGRGNEQFF.